This record covers a single TCR beta chain. The data are from a study of shared clonotypes between healthy human individuals. V lost 10 bases to trimming and J lost 5 bases, with 15 bases between them. This CDR3 has 12 residues. CDR1 is SGHNT, CDR2 YYREEE, per germline (reference sequence). Genomic DNA of every subset was divided equally among multiple immunoSEQ plates. Only in-frame clones appear in the TCRdb table, and some are missing; sequencing was by immunoSEQ multiplex PCR. The data hold about 1.1 million clones, with roughly 77% observed a single time. The chain joins TRBV5-4 to TRBJ2-5; D may be TRBD2 (7 bases). The sequenced sample was memory CD4+ T cells from PBMCs. Sample subset: CD45RA-negative fraction. The origin of this receptor is a young man in good health. Some clones in this sample may be carry-over from other donors' samples. The CDR3 DNA is TGTGCCGGGGGGGCCAAGGGGGAGACCCAGTACTTC. Encoded protein: CAGGAKGETQYF.